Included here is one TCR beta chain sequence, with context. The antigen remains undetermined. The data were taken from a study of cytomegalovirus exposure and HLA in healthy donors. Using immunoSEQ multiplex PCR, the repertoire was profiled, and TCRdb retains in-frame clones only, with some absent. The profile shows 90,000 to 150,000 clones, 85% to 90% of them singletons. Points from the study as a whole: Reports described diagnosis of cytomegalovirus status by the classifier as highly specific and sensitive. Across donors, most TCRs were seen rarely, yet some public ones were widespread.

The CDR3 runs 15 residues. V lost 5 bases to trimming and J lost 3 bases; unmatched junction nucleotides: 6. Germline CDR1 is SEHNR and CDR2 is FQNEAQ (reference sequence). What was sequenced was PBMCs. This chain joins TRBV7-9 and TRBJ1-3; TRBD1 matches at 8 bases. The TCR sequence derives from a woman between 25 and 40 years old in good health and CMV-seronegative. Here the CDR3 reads CASSTLQGVGNTIYF. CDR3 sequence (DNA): TGTGCCAGCAGCACACTACAGGGGGTTGGAAACACCATATATTTT.